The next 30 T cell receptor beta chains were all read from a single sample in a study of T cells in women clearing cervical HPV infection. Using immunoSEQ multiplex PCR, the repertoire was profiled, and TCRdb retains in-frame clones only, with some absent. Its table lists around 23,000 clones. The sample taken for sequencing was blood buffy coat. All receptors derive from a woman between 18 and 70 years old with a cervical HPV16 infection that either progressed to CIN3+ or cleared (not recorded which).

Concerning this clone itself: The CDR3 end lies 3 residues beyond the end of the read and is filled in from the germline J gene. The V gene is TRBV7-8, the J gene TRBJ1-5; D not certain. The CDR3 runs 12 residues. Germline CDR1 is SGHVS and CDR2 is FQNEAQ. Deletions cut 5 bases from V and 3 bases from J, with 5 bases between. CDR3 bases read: TGTGCCAGCAGCCCCAACAATCAGCCC. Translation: CASSPNNQP. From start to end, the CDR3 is CASSPNNQPQHF.

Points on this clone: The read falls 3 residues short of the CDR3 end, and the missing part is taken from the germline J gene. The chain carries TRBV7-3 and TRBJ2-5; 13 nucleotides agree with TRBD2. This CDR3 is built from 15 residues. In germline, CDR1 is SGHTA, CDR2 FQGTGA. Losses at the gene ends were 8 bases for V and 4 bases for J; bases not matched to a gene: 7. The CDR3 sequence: CASGGLAGAPETQYF. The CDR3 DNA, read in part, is TGTGCCAGCGGCGGACTAGCGGGAGCCCCAGAGACC.

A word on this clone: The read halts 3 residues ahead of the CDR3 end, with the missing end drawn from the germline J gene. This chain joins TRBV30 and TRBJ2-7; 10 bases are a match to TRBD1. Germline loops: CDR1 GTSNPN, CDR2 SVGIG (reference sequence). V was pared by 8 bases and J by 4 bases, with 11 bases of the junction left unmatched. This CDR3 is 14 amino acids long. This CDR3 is CAEKTPGQGYEQYF. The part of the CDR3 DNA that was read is TGTGCCGAAAAAACCCCGGGACAGGGGTACGAG.

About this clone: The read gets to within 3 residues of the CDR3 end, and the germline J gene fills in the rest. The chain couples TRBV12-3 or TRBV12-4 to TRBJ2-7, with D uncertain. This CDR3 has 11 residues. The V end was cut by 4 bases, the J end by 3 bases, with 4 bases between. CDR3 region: CASSYHYEQYF. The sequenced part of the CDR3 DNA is TGTGCCAGCAGTTATCACTACGAG.

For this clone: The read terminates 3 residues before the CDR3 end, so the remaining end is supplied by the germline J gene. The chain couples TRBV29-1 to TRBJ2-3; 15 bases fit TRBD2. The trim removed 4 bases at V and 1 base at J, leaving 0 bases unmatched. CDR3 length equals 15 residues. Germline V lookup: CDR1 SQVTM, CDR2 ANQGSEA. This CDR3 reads CSVGTSGGGTDTQYF. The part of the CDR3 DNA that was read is TGCAGCGTTGGGACTAGCGGGGGGGGCACAGATACG.

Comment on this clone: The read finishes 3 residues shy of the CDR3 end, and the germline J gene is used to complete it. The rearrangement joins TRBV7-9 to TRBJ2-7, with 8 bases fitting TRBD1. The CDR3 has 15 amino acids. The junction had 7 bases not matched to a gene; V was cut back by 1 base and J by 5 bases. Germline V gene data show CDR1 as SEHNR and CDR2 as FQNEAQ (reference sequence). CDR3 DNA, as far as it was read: TGTGCCAGCAGCTTAGGGAGGGCAGGGGGCGACGAG. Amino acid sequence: CASSLGRAGGDE. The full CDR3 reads CASSLGRAGGDEQYF.

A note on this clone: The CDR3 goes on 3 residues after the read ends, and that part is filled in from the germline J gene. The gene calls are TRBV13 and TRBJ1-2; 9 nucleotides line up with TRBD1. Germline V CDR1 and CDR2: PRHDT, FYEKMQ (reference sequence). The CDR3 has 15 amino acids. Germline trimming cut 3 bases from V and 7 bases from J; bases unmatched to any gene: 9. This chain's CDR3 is CASSFRDRDFPGYTF. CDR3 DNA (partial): TGTGCCAGCAGCTTTCGGGACAGGGACTTTCCTGGC. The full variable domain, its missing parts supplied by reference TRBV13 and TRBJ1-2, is AAGVIQSPRHLIKEKRETATLKCYPIPRHDTVYWYQQGPGQDPQFLISFYEKMQSDKGSIPDRFSAQQFSDYHSELNMSSLELGDSALYFCASSFRDRDFPGYTFGSGTRLTVV.

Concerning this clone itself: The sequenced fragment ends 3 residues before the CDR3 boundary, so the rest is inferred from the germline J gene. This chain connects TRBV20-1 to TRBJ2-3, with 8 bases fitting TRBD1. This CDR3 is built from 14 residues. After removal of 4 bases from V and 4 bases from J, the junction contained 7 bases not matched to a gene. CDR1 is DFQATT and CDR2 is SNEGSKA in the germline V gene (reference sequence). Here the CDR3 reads CSATSGGEADTQYF. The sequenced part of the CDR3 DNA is TGCAGTGCTACCTCAGGGGGCGAGGCAGATACG.

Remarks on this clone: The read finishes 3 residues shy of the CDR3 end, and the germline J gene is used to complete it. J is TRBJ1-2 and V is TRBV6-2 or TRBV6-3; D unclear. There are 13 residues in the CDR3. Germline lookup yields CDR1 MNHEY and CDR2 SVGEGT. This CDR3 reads CASSYSESGDYTF. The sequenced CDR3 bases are TGTGCCAGCAGTTACTCAGAGAGCGGCGAC.

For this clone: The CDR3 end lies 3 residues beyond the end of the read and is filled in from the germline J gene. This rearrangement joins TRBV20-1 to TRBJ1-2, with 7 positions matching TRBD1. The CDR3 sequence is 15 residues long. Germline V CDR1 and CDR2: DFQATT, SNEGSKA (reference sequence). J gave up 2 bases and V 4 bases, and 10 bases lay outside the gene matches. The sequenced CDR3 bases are TGCAGTGCTAAAACGACAGGGAATTCGAACTATGGC. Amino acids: CSAKTTGNSNYG. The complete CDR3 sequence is CSAKTTGNSNYGYTF.

CDR3 bases read: TGTGCCAGCGAGGCTAGCGGGGGGGTTGGCACAGATACG. Amino acid sequence: CASEASGGVGTDT. The entire CDR3 sequence reads CASEASGGVGTDTQYF. This chain connects TRBV2 to TRBJ2-3, with TRBD2 matching 12 bases. The CDR3 end falls 3 residues outside the read, so it is completed with the germline J gene. Unmatched junction bases numbered 7, after V lost 8 bases and J lost 1 base. The CDR3 contains 16 residues. The germline V gene has CDR1 SNHLY and CDR2 FYNNEI.

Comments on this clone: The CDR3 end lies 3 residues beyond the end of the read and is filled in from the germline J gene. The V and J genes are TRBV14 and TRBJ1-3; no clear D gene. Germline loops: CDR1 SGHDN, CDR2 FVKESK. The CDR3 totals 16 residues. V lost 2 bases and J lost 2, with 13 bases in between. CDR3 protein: CASSQMVKSPGNTIYF. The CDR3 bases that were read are TGTGCCAGCAGCCAAATGGTTAAGAGCCCTGGAAACACC. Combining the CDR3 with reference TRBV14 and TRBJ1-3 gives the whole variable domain EAGVTQFPSHSVIEKGQTVTLRCDPISGHDNLYWYRRVMGKEIKFLLHFVKESKQDESGMPNNRFLAERTGGTYSTLKVQPAELEDSGVYFCASSQMVKSPGNTIYFGEGSWLTVV.

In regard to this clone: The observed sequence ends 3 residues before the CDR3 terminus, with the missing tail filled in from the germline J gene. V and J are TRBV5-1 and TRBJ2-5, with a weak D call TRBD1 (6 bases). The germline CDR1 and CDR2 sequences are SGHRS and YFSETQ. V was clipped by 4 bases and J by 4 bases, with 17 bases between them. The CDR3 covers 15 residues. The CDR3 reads CASSPPPPGVETQYF. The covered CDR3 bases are TGCGCCAGCAGCCCACCCCCACCAGGGGTAGAGACC.

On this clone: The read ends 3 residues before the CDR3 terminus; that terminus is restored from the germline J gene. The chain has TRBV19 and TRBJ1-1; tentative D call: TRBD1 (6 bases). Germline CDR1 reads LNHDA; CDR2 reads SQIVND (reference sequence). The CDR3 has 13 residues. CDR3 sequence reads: CASSPKRGTWAFF. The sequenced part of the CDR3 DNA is TGTGCCAGTAGTCCTAAAAGAGGGACATGG.

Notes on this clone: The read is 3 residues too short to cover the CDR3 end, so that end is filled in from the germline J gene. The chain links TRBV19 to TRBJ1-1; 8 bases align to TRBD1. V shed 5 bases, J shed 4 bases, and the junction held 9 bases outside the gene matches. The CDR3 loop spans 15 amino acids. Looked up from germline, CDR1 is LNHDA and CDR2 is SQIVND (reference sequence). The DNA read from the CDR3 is TGTGCCAGTAGTGTTCAAAACAGGGGGAGCACTGAA. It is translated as CASSVQNRGSTE. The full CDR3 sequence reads CASSVQNRGSTEAFF.

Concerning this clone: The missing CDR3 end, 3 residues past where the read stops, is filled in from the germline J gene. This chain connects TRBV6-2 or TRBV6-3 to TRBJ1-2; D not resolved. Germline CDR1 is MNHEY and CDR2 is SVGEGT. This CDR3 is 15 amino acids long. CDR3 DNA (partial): TGTGCCAGCAGTTCCAGCGTGCAGAGCCACTACGAC. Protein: CASSSSVQSHYD. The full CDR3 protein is CASSSSVQSHYDYTF.

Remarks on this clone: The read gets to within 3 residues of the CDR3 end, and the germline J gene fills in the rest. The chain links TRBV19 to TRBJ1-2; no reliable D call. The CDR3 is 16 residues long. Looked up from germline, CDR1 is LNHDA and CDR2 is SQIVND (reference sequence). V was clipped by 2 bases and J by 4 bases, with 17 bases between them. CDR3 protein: CASSISSGREIYGYTF. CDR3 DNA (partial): TGTGCCAGTAGTATATCATCCGGGCGGGAAATCTATGGC.

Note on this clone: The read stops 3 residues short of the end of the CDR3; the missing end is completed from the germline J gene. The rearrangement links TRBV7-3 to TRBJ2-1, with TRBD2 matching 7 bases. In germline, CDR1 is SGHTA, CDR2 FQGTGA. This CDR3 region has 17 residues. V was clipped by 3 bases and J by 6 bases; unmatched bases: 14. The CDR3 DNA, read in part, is TGTGCCAGCAGCTTTGCCCCCTGGGGAGCGGGGAGCAATGAG. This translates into CASSFAPWGAGSNE. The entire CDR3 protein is CASSFAPWGAGSNEQFF.

The CDR3 bases that were read are TGCGCCAGCAGCCCGGGACAGGGGGACGGGGCCAACGTG. Protein sequence: CASSPGQGDGANV. The whole CDR3 protein reads CASSPGQGDGANVLFF. The V call is TRBV5-1, the J call TRBJ2-2, with TRBD1 matching over 11 bases. The observed sequence ends 3 residues before the CDR3 terminus, with the missing tail filled in from the germline J gene. The CDR3 has 16 residues. Germline V gene lookup returns CDR1 SGHRS and CDR2 YFSETQ.

The covered CDR3 bases are TGTGCCAGCAGCTCCGTGGAA. Translation gives CASSSVE. The full-length CDR3 reads as CASSSVEAFF. This chain connects TRBV7-9 to TRBJ1-1, with D unclear. The read terminates 3 residues ahead of where the CDR3 ends, so the germline J gene completes it. Germline V CDR1 and CDR2: SEHNR, FQNEAQ (reference sequence). The CDR3 runs 10 residues.

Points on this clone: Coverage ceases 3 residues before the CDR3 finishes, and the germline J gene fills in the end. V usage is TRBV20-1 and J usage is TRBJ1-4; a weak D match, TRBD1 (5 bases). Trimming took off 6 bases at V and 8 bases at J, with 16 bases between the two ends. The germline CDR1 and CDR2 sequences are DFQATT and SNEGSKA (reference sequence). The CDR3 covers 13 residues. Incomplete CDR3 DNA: TGCAGTGCCCCTCAGGGTATTGGAGAAAAA. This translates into CSAPQGIGEK. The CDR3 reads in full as CSAPQGIGEKLFF.

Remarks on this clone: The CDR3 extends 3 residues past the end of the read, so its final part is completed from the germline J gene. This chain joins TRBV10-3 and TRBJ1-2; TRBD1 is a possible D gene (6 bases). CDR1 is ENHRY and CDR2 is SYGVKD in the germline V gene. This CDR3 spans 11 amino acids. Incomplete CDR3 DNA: TGTGCCATCAGGGGACAAGAAGGC. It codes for CAIRGQEG. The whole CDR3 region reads CAIRGQEGYTF.

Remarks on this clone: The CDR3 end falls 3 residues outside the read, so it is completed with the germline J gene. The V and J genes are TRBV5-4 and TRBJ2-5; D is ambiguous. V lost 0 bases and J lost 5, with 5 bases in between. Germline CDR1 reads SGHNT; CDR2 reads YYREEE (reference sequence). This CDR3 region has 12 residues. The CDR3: CASSLVGETQYF. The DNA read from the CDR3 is TGTGCCAGCAGCTTGGTTGGCGAGACC.

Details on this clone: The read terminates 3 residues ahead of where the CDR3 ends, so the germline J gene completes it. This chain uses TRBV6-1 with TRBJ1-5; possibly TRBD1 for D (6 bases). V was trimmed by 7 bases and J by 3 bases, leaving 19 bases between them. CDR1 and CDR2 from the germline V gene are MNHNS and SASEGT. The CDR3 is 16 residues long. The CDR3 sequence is CASIDGQTRYNQPQHF. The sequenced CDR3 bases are TGTGCCAGCATTGATGGACAGACCCGTTACAATCAGCCC.

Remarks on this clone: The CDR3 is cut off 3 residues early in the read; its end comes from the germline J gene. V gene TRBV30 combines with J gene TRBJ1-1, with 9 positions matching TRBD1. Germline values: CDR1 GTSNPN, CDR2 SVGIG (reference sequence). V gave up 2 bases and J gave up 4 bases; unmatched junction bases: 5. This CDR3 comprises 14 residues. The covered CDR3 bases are TGTGCCTGGAGTAGACAGGGGGGTGCCACTGAA. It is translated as CAWSRQGGATE. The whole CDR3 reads CAWSRQGGATEAFF. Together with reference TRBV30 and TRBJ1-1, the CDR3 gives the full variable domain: SQTIHQWPATLVQPVGSPLSLECTVEGTSNPNLYWYRQAAGRGLQLLFYSVGIGQISSEVPQNLSASRPQDRQFILSSKKLLLSDSGFYLCAWSRQGGATEAFFGQGTRLTVV.

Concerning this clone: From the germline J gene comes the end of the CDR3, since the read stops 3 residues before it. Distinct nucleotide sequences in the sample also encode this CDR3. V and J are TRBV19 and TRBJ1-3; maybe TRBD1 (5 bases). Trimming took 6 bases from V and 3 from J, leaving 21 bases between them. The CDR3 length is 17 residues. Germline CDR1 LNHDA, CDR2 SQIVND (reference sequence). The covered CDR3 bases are TGTGCCAGTAGCCTAAGGGGATACAGTTTCTTTGGAAACACC. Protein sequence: CASSLRGYSFFGNT. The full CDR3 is CASSLRGYSFFGNTIYF.

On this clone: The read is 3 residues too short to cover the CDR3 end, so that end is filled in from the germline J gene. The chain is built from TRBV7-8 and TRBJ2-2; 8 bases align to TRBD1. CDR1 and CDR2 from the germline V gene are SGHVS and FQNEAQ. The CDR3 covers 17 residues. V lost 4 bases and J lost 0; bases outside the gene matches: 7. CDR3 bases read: TGTGCCAGCAGCTCGGGACAGGCAAACGCGAACACCGGGGAG. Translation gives CASSSGQANANTGE. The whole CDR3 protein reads CASSSGQANANTGELFF.

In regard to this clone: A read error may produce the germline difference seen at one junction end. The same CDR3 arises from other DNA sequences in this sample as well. The part of the CDR3 DNA that was read is TGTGCCAGCAGGGACCGGACAGGGACAGGAAACACG. This encodes CASRDRTGTGNT. The full-length CDR3 reads as CASRDRTGTGNTIYF. This sequence joins TRBV5-6 and TRBJ1-3; 8 bases agree with TRBD1. The read halts 3 residues ahead of the CDR3 end, with the missing end drawn from the germline J gene. The CDR3 length is 15 residues. CDR1 and CDR2 from the germline V gene are SGHDT and YYEEEE.

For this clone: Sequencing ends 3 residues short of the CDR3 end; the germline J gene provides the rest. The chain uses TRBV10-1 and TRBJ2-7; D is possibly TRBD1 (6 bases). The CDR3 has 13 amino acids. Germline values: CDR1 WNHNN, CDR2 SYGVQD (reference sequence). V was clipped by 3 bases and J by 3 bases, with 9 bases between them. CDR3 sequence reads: CASSEPGVYEQYF. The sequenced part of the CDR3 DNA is TGCGCCAGCAGTGAACCAGGGGTCTACGAG.

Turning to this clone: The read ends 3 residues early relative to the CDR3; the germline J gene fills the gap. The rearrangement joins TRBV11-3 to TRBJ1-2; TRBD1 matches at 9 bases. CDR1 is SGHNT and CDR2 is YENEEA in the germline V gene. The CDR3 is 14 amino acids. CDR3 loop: CASSSQGAFEGYTF. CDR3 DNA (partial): TGTGCCAGCAGCTCACAGGGGGCATTTGAGGGC.